Sequencing of this T cell receptor beta chain was carried out in a study of CD8+CD57+ T cells in acquired aplastic anemia. Genomic DNA templated the TCR beta VDJ and CDR3 profiling. MiXCR, applied by TCRdb to the reads, yields one record per CDR3 protein. Seen here are 100,000 to 150,000 distinct CDR3 sequences, about 43% observed once, and the top ten hold approximately 2.6%. Previously, flow cytometry had revealed CD8+CD57+ cell expansion in the patients chosen for sequencing. This CDR3 contains 12 residues. CDR1 and CDR2 from the germline V gene are DFQATT and SNEGSKA (reference sequence). Trimming shortened V by 6 bases and J by 0 bases, and 8 bases separated the two germline ends.

Sequenced: sorted CD4+, CD8+, or CD8+CD57+ T cells (not recorded which) from PBMCs. This TCR derives from a human donor with aplastic anemia. V gene TRBV20-1 combines with J gene TRBJ1-2; D is uncertain. CDR3 loop: CSATQTNYGYTF. The CDR3, as DNA: TGCAGTGCCACGCAGACTAACTATGGCTACACCTTC.